The 30 T cell receptor beta chains below were found in one sample sequenced in a study of T cells after yellow fever vaccination. TCRdb called the 5' RACE reads again in MiXCR, with one record for every CDR3 protein. The data hold 300,000 to 350,000 distinct CDR3 sequences, with 3% to 4.5% observed a single time. Specimen: PBMCs, collected 5 days after the yellow fever booster vaccination. The receptor source for this set is a man between 18 and 35 years old who received the YFV17D yellow fever vaccine.

V is TRBV5-1 and J is TRBJ2-2; D unresolved. With 3 bases removed from V and 7 bases from J, the gap between germline ends came to 13 bases. The CDR3 consists of 14 residues. Germline-derived CDR1 and CDR2 are SGHRS and YFSETQ. The CDR3: CASSYGTSGGELFF. The DNA of the CDR3 is TGCGCCAGCAGCTACGGAACCTCGGGCGGGGAGCTGTTTTTT.

The J gene is TRBJ2-1, the V gene TRBV5-5; 8 positions match TRBD1. Unmatched junction bases numbered 5, after V lost 7 bases and J lost 2 bases. The CDR3 is 14 residues long. Germline CDR1 reads SGHKS; CDR2 reads YYEKEE (reference sequence). The CDR3 spells CASEDRATYNEQFF. The CDR3 nucleotides read TGTGCCAGCGAGGACAGGGCAACCTACAATGAGCAGTTCTTC.

In this sample, this clonotype turned up many times. The rearrangement links TRBV4-2 to TRBJ1-2; D is undetermined. CDR1 and CDR2 (germline): LGHNA, YNFKEQ. The CDR3 loop spans 14 amino acids. V was cut by 0 bases and J by 1 base, with 6 bases left in between. The CDR3: CASSQDPVNYGYTF. CDR3 DNA sequence: TGTGCCAGCAGCCAAGATCCAGTTAACTATGGCTACACCTTC.

This clonotype showed up just a few times. The rearrangement links TRBV6-5 to TRBJ2-7; D gene ambiguous. CDR3 length: 13 amino acids. V lost 2 bases, J lost 1 base, and 6 bases lay in between. Germline CDR1 and CDR2: MNHEY and SVGAGI. The CDR3 protein is CASSYGVSYEQYV. The CDR3 bases are TGTGCCAGCAGTTACGGGGTGTCCTACGAGCAGTACGTC.

Comment on this clonotype: One junction end does not reproduce the germline sequence, and a read error may be involved. The chain combines TRBV5-1 with TRBJ2-3; D remains unclear. Germline values: CDR1 SGHRS, CDR2 YFSETQ. This CDR3 comprises 12 residues. The CDR3 loop is CASSFCTDPQYF. In DNA, the CDR3 is TGCGCCAGCAGCTTCTGCACAGATCCGCAGTATTTT.

The sample holds a few counts of this clonotype. CDR3 DNA: TGTGCCAGCAGCTTGGGGGGCCAGGGTGGGACCTACGAGCAGTACGTC. Translating it yields CASSLGGQGGTYEQYV. The rearrangement joins TRBV5-4 to TRBJ2-7; possible D gene TRBD1, 5 bases. The V gene's germline CDR1 is SGHNT and CDR2 YYREEE (reference sequence). CDR3 length: 16 amino acids. V lost 0 bases to trimming and J lost 2 bases, with 15 bases between them.

V gene TRBV10-3 combines with J gene TRBJ2-7; unclear D gene. The CDR3 has 16 residues. V was clipped by 2 bases and J by 3 bases, with 17 bases between them. CDR1 and CDR2 (germline): ENHRY, SYGVKD. CDR3: CAISEDRVSNNYEQYF. As DNA, the CDR3 is TGTGCCATCAGTGAGGATAGGGTCTCAAACAACTACGAGCAGTACTTC.

This clonotype was counted a few times. The chain combines TRBV9 with TRBJ2-1; a weak D match, TRBD1 (6 bases). This CDR3 contains 15 residues. CDR1 is SGDLS, CDR2 YYNGEE, per germline. Trimming pared 0 bases from V and 2 bases from J, leaving 9 bases between. CDR3 protein: CASSVEGDTYNEQFF. For the CDR3, the DNA is TGTGCCAGCAGCGTAGAGGGGGATACCTACAATGAGCAGTTCTTC.

The chain is built from TRBV6-6 and TRBJ2-7; D not certain. With 0 bases removed from V and 3 bases from J, the gap between germline ends came to 6 bases. Per germline, CDR1 MNHNY and CDR2 SVGAGI (reference sequence). The CDR3 has 13 residues. The CDR3 DNA reads TGTGCCAGCAGTTACTCCCCAGACTACGAGCAGTACTTC. It is translated as CASSYSPDYEQYF.

The rearrangement uses TRBV27 and TRBJ2-3; 7 nucleotides line up with TRBD1. The CDR3 is 16 amino acids. Germline loops: CDR1 MNHEY, CDR2 SMNVEV (reference sequence). The ends lost 6 bases at V and 1 base at J; junction bases unmatched: 10. Here the CDR3 reads CASSLMLTGGTDTQYF. For the CDR3, the DNA is TGTGCCAGCAGCCTAATGTTAACAGGGGGCACAGATACGCAGTATTTT.

This clonotype was found many times. The chain is built from TRBV9 and TRBJ1-2; TRBD1 might be the D (6 bases). CDR3 length: 14 residues. The V end was cut by 3 bases, the J end by 4 bases, with 13 bases between. CDR1 is SGDLS and CDR2 is YYNGEE in the germline V gene. The CDR3 DNA is TGTGCCAGCAGCGGGACCACAGGGAGCTATGGCTACACCTTC. Translation: CASSGTTGSYGYTF.

The table lists this clonotype with a few counts. The chain uses TRBV7-2 and TRBJ2-7; perhaps D is TRBD1 or TRBD2 (6 bases each). CDR1 and CDR2 (germline): SGHTA, FQGNSA. Trimming took 5 bases from V and 7 from J, leaving 24 bases between them. The CDR3 length is 16 residues. CDR3 DNA: TGTGCCAGCAGCCCCCCGGGGGCACCCTCTCCAGTGGAGCAGTACTTC. Encoded protein: CASSPPGAPSPVEQYF.

This chain links TRBV5-5 with TRBJ2-3; D unclear. This CDR3 region has 16 residues. CDR1 is SGHKS, CDR2 YYEKEE, per germline (reference sequence). V was clipped by 0 bases and J by 3 bases, with 14 bases between them. CDR3 DNA: TGTGCCAGCAGCTTGGATGCGCCTGGGGTGACAGATACGCAGTATTTT. Its protein is CASSLDAPGVTDTQYF.

This clonotype was recorded at least ten times. V usage is TRBV28 and J usage is TRBJ1-1; no reliable D call. Trimming took off 6 bases at V and 7 bases at J, with 9 bases between the two ends. CDR3 length: 11 amino acids. In germline, CDR1 is MDHEN, CDR2 SYDVKM. In DNA, the CDR3 is TGTGCCAGCAGGGGCACGCTTGAAGCTTTCTTT. This gives the protein CASRGTLEAFF.

This clonotype was detected ten times or more. The chain carries TRBV28 and TRBJ2-7, with 10 bases identical to TRBD1. V shed 4 bases, J shed 3 bases, and the junction held 3 bases outside the gene matches. The CDR3 has 14 residues. CDR1 and CDR2 from the germline V gene are MDHEN and SYDVKM. The CDR3 loop reads CASSSGQGVYEQYV. CDR3 bases: TGTGCCAGCAGTTCAGGACAGGGGGTCTACGAGCAGTACGTC.

The chain employs TRBV12-3 or TRBV12-4 and TRBJ1-3; D ambiguous. V lost 7 bases and J 4 bases, leaving 14 bases between the germline ends. CDR3 length: 14 amino acids. CDR3 coding DNA: TGTGCCAGCACAGATTACGGCCTAGGAAACACCATATATTTT. Translating gives CASTDYGLGNTIYF.

The genes are TRBV5-4 and TRBJ2-1, with D possibly being TRBD2 (7 bases). Per germline, CDR1 SGHNT and CDR2 YYREEE (reference sequence). The CDR3 runs to 17 residues. With 4 bases removed from V and 0 bases from J, the gap between germline ends came to 17 bases. Here the CDR3 DNA reads TGTGCCAGCAGCACACGGGGGGCCCTGAGCTCCTACAATGAGCAGTTCTTC. Encoded protein: CASSTRGALSSYNEQFF.

The J gene is TRBJ2-5, the V gene TRBV7-6; the D gene is possibly TRBD2 (6 bases). This CDR3 has 15 amino acids. The germline gives CDR1 SGHVS, CDR2 FNYEAQ. V dropped 3 bases and J dropped 5 bases, with 16 bases sitting between them. The CDR3 DNA reads TGTGCCAGCAGCTTGGACCCTCTTGGGGGGGAGACCCAGTACTTC. This translates into CASSLDPLGGETQYF. Using reference TRBV7-6 and TRBJ2-5 for the parts outside the CDR3, the full variable domain is GAGVSQSPRYKVTKRGQDVALRCDPISGHVSLYWYRQALGQGPEFLTYFNYEAQQDKSGLPNDRFSAERPEGSISTLTIQRTEQRDSAMYRCASSLDPLGGETQYFGPGTRLLVL.

The chain combines TRBV7-3 with TRBJ1-1; possible D gene TRBD1, 5 bases. The germline V and J ends were trimmed by 8 bases and 5 bases, with 12 bases remaining between them. Germline V gene data show CDR1 as SGHTA and CDR2 as FQGTGA. This CDR3 has 12 amino acids. Here the CDR3 reads CASGDPGTEAFF. The CDR3 DNA reads as TGTGCCAGCGGGGACCCGGGAACTGAAGCTTTCTTT.

The V gene is TRBV4-3, the J gene TRBJ2-1; 7 bases agree with TRBD1. The V gene end was trimmed by 1 base and the J gene end by 2 bases; junction bases not matched to a gene: 2. The CDR3 has 15 amino acids. Germline-derived CDR1 and CDR2 are LGHNA and YSLEER. CDR3 residues: CASSQVGTAYNEQFF. Written as DNA, the CDR3 is TGCGCCAGCAGCCAAGTTGGGACAGCCTACAATGAGCAGTTCTTC.

This clonotype was observed many times. The chain employs TRBV11-2 and TRBJ2-2; tentative D call: TRBD2 (5 bases). Germline CDR1 SGHAT, CDR2 FQNNGV. V dropped 1 base and J dropped 5 bases, with 8 bases sitting between them. The CDR3 sequence is 14 residues long. CDR3 sequence: CASSLVSGTGELFF. In DNA, the CDR3 is TGTGCCAGCAGCTTAGTATCGGGGACCGGGGAGCTGTTTTTT. The complete variable domain, with remaining parts taken from reference TRBV11-2 and TRBJ2-2, reads EAGVAQSPRYKIIEKRQSVAFWCNPISGHATLYWYQQILGQGPKLLIQFQNNGVVDDSQLPKDRFSAERLKGVDSTLKIQPAKLEDSAVYLCASSLVSGTGELFFGEGSRLTVL.

This clonotype was detected only a few times. V usage is TRBV7-8 and J usage is TRBJ1-1; D gene uncertain. This CDR3 comprises 11 residues. Trimming removed 1 base at V and 8 bases at J, with 5 bases between. CDR1 and CDR2 from the germline V gene are SGHVS and FQNEAQ. CDR3 amino acids: CASSLVQEAFF. CDR3 DNA: TGTGCCAGCAGCTTAGTCCAGGAAGCTTTCTTT.

The table lists this clonotype with a few counts. The chain is built from TRBV20-1 and TRBJ2-1; D not certain. The CDR3 is 12 residues long. Germline CDR1 reads DFQATT; CDR2 reads SNEGSKA (reference sequence). Deletions cut 3 bases from V and 3 bases from J, with 6 bases between. The CDR3 is CSASGYYNEQFF. Here the CDR3 DNA reads TGCAGTGCTAGCGGTTACTACAATGAGCAGTTCTTC.

This clonotype was found a few times. The chain links TRBV6-1 to TRBJ2-3; no clear D gene. V was clipped by 6 bases and J by 0 bases, with 13 bases between them. Looked up from germline, CDR1 is MNHNS and CDR2 is SASEGT. The CDR3 is 15 amino acids. CDR3 sequence reads: CASSEYLLSTDTQYF. The CDR3 DNA reads as TGTGCCAGCAGCGAATACCTTCTTAGCACAGATACGCAGTATTTT.

This clonotype showed up just a few times. The V call is TRBV5-1, the J call TRBJ1-1; 10 nucleotides agree with TRBD1. The CDR3 sequence is 16 residues long. Per the germline V gene, CDR1 is SGHRS and CDR2 is YFSETQ. V lost 0 bases and J lost 7; bases outside the gene matches: 9. The CDR3 coding sequence is TGCGCCAGCAGCTTGGACGGAACGACAGGGGGCGATGAAGCTTTCTTT. Encoded protein: CASSLDGTTGGDEAFF. Based on the CDR3 plus reference TRBV5-1 and TRBJ1-1, the full variable domain is KAGVTQTPRYLIKTRGQQVTLSCSPISGHRSVSWYQQTPGQGLQFLFEYFSETQRNKGNFPGRFSGRQFSNSRSEMNVSTLELGDSALYLCASSLDGTTGGDEAFFGQGTRLTVV.

This sequence joins TRBV7-2 and TRBJ2-3; D gene ambiguous. This CDR3 has 14 amino acids. Looked up from germline, CDR1 is SGHTA and CDR2 is FQGNSA. With 2 bases removed from V and 3 bases from J, the gap between germline ends came to 9 bases. This chain's CDR3 is CASSLFLATDTQYF. The CDR3, as DNA: TGTGCCAGCAGCTTATTCTTAGCTACAGATACGCAGTATTTT.

The chain couples TRBV7-2 to TRBJ1-6; D is ambiguous. The V end was cut by 5 bases, the J end by 3 bases, with 11 bases between. The length of the CDR3 is 15 residues. Per germline, CDR1 SGHTA and CDR2 FQGNSA. The CDR3 region is CASSPKTNYNSPLHF. CDR3 DNA: TGTGCCAGCAGCCCTAAGACAAACTATAATTCACCCCTCCACTTT.

This clonotype has only one observation. This sequence joins TRBV11-3 and TRBJ1-2; 8 nucleotides line up with TRBD1. Germline V gene lookup returns CDR1 SGHNT and CDR2 YENEEA. Unmatched junction bases numbered 19, after V lost 1 base and J lost 9 bases. The CDR3 consists of 18 residues. The CDR3 region has the DNA TGTGCCAGCAGCTTAGTTAACCGGGGGACAGGCGTCGGGAAGAGCTACACCTTC. This encodes CASSLVNRGTGVGKSYTF. Using reference TRBV11-3 and TRBJ1-2 for the parts outside the CDR3, the full variable domain is EAGVVQSPRYKIIEKKQPVAFWCNPISGHNTLYWYLQNLGQGPELLIRYENEEAVDDSQLPKDRFSAERLKGVDSTLKIQPAELGDSAVYLCASSLVNRGTGVGKSYTFGSGTRLTVV.

V is TRBV20-1 and J is TRBJ1-2; maybe TRBD1 (6 bases). CDR1 is DFQATT and CDR2 is SNEGSKA in the germline V gene (reference sequence). V was trimmed by 2 bases and J by 7 bases, leaving 26 bases between them. The CDR3 covers 17 residues. This CDR3 reads CSARPRLGAREVGGYTF. The CDR3, as DNA: TGCAGTGCTAGACCGCGGCTGGGGGCCAGGGAGGTGGGTGGCTACACCTTC.

This clonotype has at least ten counts. The V gene is TRBV14, the J gene TRBJ1-6; the match to TRBD1 covers 10 bases. CDR3 size: 13 residues. Germline V gene sequence: CDR1 SGHDN, CDR2 FVKESK. V dropped 5 bases and J dropped 10; count of bases not matched to a gene: 2. The CDR3 region has the DNA TGTGCCAGCAGCATGGACAGGGGGTCACCCCTCCACTTT. Translation gives CASSMDRGSPLHF. Filled out from reference TRBV14 and TRBJ1-6, the complete variable domain reads EAGVTQFPSHSVIEKGQTVTLRCDPISGHDNLYWYRRVMGKEIKFLLHFVKESKQDESGMPNNRFLAERTGGTYSTLKVQPAELEDSGVYFCASSMDRGSPLHFGNGTRLTVT.